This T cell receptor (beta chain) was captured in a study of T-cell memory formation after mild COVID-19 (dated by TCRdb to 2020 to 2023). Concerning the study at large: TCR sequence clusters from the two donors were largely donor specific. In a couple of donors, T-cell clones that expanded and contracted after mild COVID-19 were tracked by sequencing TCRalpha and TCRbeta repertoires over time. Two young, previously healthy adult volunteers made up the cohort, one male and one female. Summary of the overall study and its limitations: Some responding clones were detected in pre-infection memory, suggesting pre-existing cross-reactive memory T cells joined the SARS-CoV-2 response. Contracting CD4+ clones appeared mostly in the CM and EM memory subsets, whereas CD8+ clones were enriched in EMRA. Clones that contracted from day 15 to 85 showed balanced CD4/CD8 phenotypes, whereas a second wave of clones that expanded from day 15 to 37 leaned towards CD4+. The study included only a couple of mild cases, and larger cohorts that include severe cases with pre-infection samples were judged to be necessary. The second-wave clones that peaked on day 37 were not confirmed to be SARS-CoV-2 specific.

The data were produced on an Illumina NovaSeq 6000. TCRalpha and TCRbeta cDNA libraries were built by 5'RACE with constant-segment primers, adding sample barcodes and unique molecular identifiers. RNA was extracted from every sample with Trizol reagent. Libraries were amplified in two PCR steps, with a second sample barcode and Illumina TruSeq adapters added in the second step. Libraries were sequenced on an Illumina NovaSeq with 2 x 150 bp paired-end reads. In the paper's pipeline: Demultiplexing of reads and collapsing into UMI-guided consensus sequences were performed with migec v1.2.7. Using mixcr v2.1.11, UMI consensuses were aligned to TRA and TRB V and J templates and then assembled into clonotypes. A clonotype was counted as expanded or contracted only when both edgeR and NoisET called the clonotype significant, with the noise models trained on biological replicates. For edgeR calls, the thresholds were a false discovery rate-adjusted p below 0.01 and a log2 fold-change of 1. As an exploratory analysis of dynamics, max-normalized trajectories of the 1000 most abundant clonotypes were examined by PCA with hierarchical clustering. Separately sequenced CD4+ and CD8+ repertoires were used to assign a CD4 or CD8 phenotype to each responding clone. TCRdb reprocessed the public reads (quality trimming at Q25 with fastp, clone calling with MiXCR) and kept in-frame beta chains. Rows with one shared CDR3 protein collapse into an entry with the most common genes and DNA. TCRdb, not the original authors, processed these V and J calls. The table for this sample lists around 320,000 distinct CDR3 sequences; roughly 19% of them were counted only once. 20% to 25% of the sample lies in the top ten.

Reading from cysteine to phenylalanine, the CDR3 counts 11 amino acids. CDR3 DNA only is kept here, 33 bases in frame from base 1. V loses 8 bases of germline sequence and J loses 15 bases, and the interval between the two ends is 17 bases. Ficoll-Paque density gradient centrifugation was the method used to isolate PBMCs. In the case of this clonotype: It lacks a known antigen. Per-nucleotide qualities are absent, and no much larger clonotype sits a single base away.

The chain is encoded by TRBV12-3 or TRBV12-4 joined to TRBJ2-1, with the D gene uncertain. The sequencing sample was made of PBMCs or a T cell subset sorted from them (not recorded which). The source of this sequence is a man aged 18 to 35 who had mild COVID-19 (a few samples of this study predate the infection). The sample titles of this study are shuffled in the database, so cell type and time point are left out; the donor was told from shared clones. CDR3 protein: CASGELPLPFF. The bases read TGTGCCAGCGGCGAACTACCTCTCCCGTTCTTC.